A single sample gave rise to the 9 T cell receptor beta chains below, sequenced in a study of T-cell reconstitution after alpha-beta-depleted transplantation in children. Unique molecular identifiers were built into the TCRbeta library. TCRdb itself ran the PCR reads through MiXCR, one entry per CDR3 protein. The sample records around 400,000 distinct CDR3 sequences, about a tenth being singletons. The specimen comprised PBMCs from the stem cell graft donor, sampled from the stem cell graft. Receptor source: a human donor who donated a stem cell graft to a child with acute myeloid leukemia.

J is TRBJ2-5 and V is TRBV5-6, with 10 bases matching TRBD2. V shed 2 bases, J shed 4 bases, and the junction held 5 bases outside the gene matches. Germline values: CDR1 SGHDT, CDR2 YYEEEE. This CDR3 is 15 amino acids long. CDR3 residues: CASSLIAGGRETQYF. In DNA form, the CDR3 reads TGTGCCAGCAGCTTAATAGCGGGGGGTCGAGAGACCCAGTACTTC.

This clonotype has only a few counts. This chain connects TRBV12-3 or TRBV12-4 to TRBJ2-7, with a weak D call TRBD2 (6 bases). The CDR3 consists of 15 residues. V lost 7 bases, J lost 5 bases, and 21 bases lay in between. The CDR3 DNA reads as TGTGCCAGCAACCCTTTGACTAGAATTGGAGACGAGCAGTACTTC. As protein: CASNPLTRIGDEQYF.

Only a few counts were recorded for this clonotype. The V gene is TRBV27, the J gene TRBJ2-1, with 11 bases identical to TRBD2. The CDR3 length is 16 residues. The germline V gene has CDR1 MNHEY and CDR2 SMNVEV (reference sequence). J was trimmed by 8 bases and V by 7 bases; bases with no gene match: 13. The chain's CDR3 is CASTSLAGGPRDEQFF. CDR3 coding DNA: TGTGCCAGCACCTCCTTAGCGGGGGGGCCTAGGGATGAGCAGTTCTTC.

CDR3 protein: CASSPSWVHGTGLEQFF. CDR3 DNA sequence: TGTGCCAGCTCACCATCATGGGTACACGGGACAGGTCTTGAGCAGTTCTTC. The rearrangement links TRBV18 to TRBJ2-1, with 8 bases matching TRBD1. The germline gives CDR1 KGHSH, CDR2 LQKENI. Trimming cost V 2 bases and J 9 bases; bases outside gene matches: 15. CDR3 length: 17 amino acids.

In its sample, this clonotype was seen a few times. The CDR3 spells CSVYSSQQYF. Here the CDR3 DNA reads TGCAGCGTTTATTCGAGCCAGCAGTACTTC. J is TRBJ2-7 and V is TRBV29-1; no clear D gene. The CDR3 contains 10 residues. CDR1 is SQVTM, CDR2 ANQGSEA, per germline. The V end was cut by 5 bases, the J end by 8 bases, with 10 bases between.

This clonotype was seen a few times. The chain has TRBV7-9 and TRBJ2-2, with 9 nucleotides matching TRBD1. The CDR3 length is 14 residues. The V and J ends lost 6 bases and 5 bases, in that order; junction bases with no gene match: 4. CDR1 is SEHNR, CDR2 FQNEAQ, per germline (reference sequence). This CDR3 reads CASRGTGPTGELFF. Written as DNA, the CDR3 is TGTGCCAGCAGGGGGACAGGGCCAACCGGGGAGCTGTTTTTT. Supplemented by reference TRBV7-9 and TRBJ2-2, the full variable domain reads DTGVSQNPRHKITKRGQNVTFRCDPISEHNRLYWYRQTLGQGPEFLTYFQNEAQLEKSRLLSDRFSAERPKGSFSTLEIQRTEQGDSAMYLCASRGTGPTGELFFGEGSRLTVL.

Written as DNA, the CDR3 is TGTGCCAGCAGCTTATCCGGGGGGCGGGTGTGGTCTCAGCCCCAGCATTTT. As protein: CASSLSGGRVWSQPQHF. The gene calls are TRBV7-3 and TRBJ1-5, with a tentative D call TRBD1 (6 bases). The CDR3 covers 17 residues. Trimming stripped 2 bases from V and 6 bases from J, with 20 bases between. Germline-derived CDR1 and CDR2 are SGHTA and FQGTGA. The whole variable domain, filled in from reference TRBV7-3 and TRBJ1-5, reads GAGVSQTPSNKVTEKGKYVELRCDPISGHTALYWYRQSLGQGPEFLIYFQGTGAADDSGLPNDRFFAVRPEGSVSTLKIQRTERGDSAVYLCASSLSGGRVWSQPQHFGDGTRLSIL.

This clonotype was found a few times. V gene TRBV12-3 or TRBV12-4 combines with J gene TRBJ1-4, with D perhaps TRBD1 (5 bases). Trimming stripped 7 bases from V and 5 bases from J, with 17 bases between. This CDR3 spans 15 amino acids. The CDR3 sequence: CASTDEGRLNEKLFF. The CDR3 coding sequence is TGTGCCAGCACCGACGAGGGACGGCTCAATGAAAAACTGTTTTTT.

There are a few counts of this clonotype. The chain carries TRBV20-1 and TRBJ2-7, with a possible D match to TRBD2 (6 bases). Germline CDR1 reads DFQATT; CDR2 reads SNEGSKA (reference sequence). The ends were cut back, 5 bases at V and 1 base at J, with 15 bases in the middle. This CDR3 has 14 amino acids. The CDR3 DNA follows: TGCAGTGCTCGTTCCGGCGGAGGGTCCTACGAGCAGTACTTC. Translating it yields CSARSGGGSYEQYF.